What follows are 24 T cell receptor beta chains derived from one specimen sequenced in a study of breast tumors, draining lymph nodes, adjacent tissues. TCRdb re-called the multiplex PCR reads with MiXCR, one entry per CDR3 protein. The sample has 170,000 or so distinct CDR3 sequences; around a third are singletons. The lymph nodes were axillary draining lymph nodes from breast cancer patients. Material: axillary lymph node tissue. The receptors here all came from a female donor with breast cancer. Some clones in this sample may be carry-over from other donors' samples.

This clonotype was seen once. This may be a read error, as it is one base from a much larger clone. This chain links TRBV12-3 or TRBV12-4 with TRBJ1-2; TRBD1 might be the D (6 bases). This CDR3 contains 13 residues. CDR3 sequence (DNA): TGTGCCAGCAGTCCGTACAGGGTTTATGGCTACATCTTC. Protein: CASSPYRVYGYIF.

A note on this clonotype: At one of its ends the junction is not consistent with the germline gene, which may arise from a read error. CDR3 protein: CASSQDPRPSSTDTQYF. The CDR3 DNA reads TGTGCCAGCAGCCAAGACCCCCGCCCCTCTAGCACAGATACGCAGTATTTT. The chain combines TRBV10-2 with TRBJ2-3; D unresolved. CDR1 WSHSY and CDR2 SAAADI come from the germline V gene. The CDR3 has 17 residues.

Comment on this clonotype: This sequence may be a read error, since a much larger clone differs from it by one base. The chain combines TRBV20-1 with TRBJ2-5; maybe TRBD2 (6 bases). The germline V gene encodes CDR1 DFQATT and CDR2 SNEGSKA (reference sequence). The CDR3 has 13 residues. CDR3 region: CSARHGSRTEVFF. The CDR3 nucleotides are TGCAGTGCTAGGCACGGGAGTCGGACTGAAGTTTTCTTT.

V is TRBV7-9 and J is TRBJ2-2; possibly TRBD2 for D (6 bases). Trimming left V 6 bases short and J 6 bases short, with 26 bases between. Germline CDR1 reads SEHNR; CDR2 reads FQNEAQ (reference sequence). This CDR3 is 18 amino acids long. In DNA form, the CDR3 reads TGTGCCAGCAGTTCGACAGAACGGGGGTCGGCTCGGGCCGGGGAGCTGTTTTTT. It specifies CASSSTERGSARAGELFF.

Worth noting for this clonotype: A much larger clone differs by one base, so this may be a read error. CDR3: CAGSFQTGDEQYF. CDR3 DNA: TGTGCCGGCAGCTTTCAGACAGGGGATGAGCAGTACTTC. The J gene is TRBJ2-7, the V gene TRBV5-6; TRBD1 matches at 8 bases. This CDR3 comprises 13 residues. Germline CDR1 is SGHDT and CDR2 is YYEEEE.

This sequence joins TRBV19 and TRBJ1-1; 7 bases are a match to TRBD1. This CDR3 is built from 15 residues. CDR1 and CDR2 from the germline V gene are LNHDA and SQIVND (reference sequence). Trimming cost V 5 bases and J 0 bases; bases outside gene matches: 6. The CDR3, as DNA: TGTGCCAGTAGTCCATGGGACAGCATGAACACTGAAGCTTTCTTT. This codes for CASSPWDSMNTEAFF.

The chain combines TRBV25-1 with TRBJ2-2; 11 nucleotides align to TRBD2. This CDR3 comprises 17 residues. J gave up 3 bases and V 8 bases, and 11 bases lay outside the gene matches. From germline, CDR1 is MGHDK and CDR2 SYGVNS. CDR3 DNA sequence: TGTGCCAGCGTCCAAGGGCTAGCGGGGGGTTACACCGGGGAGCTGTTTTTT. Translation gives CASVQGLAGGYTGELFF.

The chain recombines TRBV12-3 or TRBV12-4 with TRBJ2-7; 12 bases match TRBD2. The CDR3 is 16 amino acids. Trimming at V came to 8 bases and at J to 3 bases, leaving 11 bases not matched to a gene. The CDR3 nucleotides read TGTGCCAGCCGTCTGGCCCTAGCGGGGGGGAACTACGAGCAGTACTTC. Amino acid sequence: CASRLALAGGNYEQYF.

Ten or more counts support this clonotype. Given a much more abundant clone one base away, this may be a read error. The CDR3 does not close with the conserved phenylalanine or tryptophan, likely indicating a read error. The chain is built from TRBV7-7 and TRBJ2-5, with D hard to call. Germline CDR1 is SSHAT and CDR2 is FNYEAQ (reference sequence). The CDR3 has 14 amino acids. The CDR3 DNA sequence: TGTGCTAGCAGCGAAACAGTGTTGGTAGAGACCCAGTACCTC. Its protein is CASSETVLVETQYL.

The V and J genes are TRBV19 and TRBJ2-1, with D unclear. CDR3 length: 12 residues. The ends were cut back, 9 bases at V and 5 bases at J, with 11 bases in the middle. Germline V gene data show CDR1 as LNHDA and CDR2 as SQIVND (reference sequence). For the CDR3, the DNA is TGTGCCAGCAGTGGGTATGACAATGAGCAGTTCTTC. Its protein product is CASSGYDNEQFF.

The V gene is TRBV19, the J gene TRBJ1-4; tentative D call: TRBD1 (5 bases). Germline V gives CDR1 LNHDA, CDR2 SQIVND (reference sequence). The CDR3 is 16 residues long. Trimming removed 6 bases at V and 5 bases at J, with 19 bases between. DNA for the CDR3: TGTGCCAGTAGAGAGTCCGGGACTAGCGGAAATGAAAAACTGTTTTTT. Protein sequence: CASRESGTSGNEKLFF. Based on the CDR3 plus reference TRBV19 and TRBJ1-4, the full variable domain is DGGITQSPKYLFRKEGQNVTLSCEQNLNHDAMYWYRQDPGQGLRLIYYSQIVNDFQKGDIAEGYSVSREKKESFPLTVTSAQKNPTAFYLCASRESGTSGNEKLFFGSGTQLSVL.

This clonotype was picked up a small number of times. The chain employs TRBV28 and TRBJ1-5; D remains ambiguous. CDR3 length equals 12 residues. The germline V gene encodes CDR1 MDHEN and CDR2 SYDVKM. Trimming removed 6 bases at V and 4 bases at J, with 7 bases between. The CDR3 DNA is TGTGCCAGCAGAGGGTCGAATCAGCCCCAGCATTTT. It codes for CASRGSNQPQHF.

This clonotype was detected ten times or more. CDR3 sequence reads: CASSPTRDHLEQYF. In nucleotides, the CDR3 is TGTGCCAGCAGTCCTACACGGGACCACCTAGAGCAGTACTTC. V is TRBV7-3 and J is TRBJ2-7; D tentatively fits TRBD1 or TRBD2 (5 bases each). The CDR3 length is 14 residues. The V end lost 6 bases, the J end lost 7 bases, and 19 bases lay between the germline ends. Germline lookup yields CDR1 SGHTA and CDR2 FQGTGA.

This clonotype was seen only a few times. This rearrangement joins TRBV3-1 to TRBJ1-2, with TRBD1 identical over 8 bases. After removal of 1 base from V and 8 bases from J, the junction contained 6 bases not matched to a gene. Per the germline V gene, CDR1 is LGHDT and CDR2 is YNNKEL (reference sequence). The CDR3 is 14 amino acids. CDR3 residues: CASSQGGQGRGYTF. The CDR3 bases are TGTGCCAGCAGCCAAGGAGGACAGGGTAGGGGCTACACCTTC. The entire variable domain, with the rest obtained from reference TRBV3-1 and TRBJ1-2, is as follows: DTAVSQTPKYLVTQMGNDKSIKCEQNLGHDTMYWYKQDSKKFLKIMFSYNNKELIINETVPNRFSPKSPDKAHLNLHINSLELGDSAVYFCASSQGGQGRGYTFGSGTRLTVV.

This clonotype was seen repeatedly, ten times or more. The chain has TRBV5-1 and TRBJ2-3, with D uncertain. Per germline, CDR1 SGHRS and CDR2 YFSETQ. CDR3 size: 15 residues. V was trimmed by 6 bases and J by 4 bases, leaving 18 bases between them. The CDR3 loop reads CASNRAGRGSDTQYF. CDR3 nucleotide sequence: TGCGCCAGCAACCGTGCCGGTCGCGGCTCAGATACGCAGTATTTT.

This clonotype was recorded at least ten times. The V gene is TRBV4-1, the J gene TRBJ1-4; 12 bases map to TRBD1. The CDR3 covers 20 residues. Unmatched junction bases numbered 12, after V lost 1 base and J lost 3 bases. Germline-derived CDR1 and CDR2 are MGHRA and YSYEKL. CDR3 residues: CASSQVPAGQGAPANEKLFF. Written as DNA, the CDR3 is TGCGCCAGCAGCCAAGTGCCCGCGGGACAGGGGGCGCCCGCTAATGAAAAACTGTTTTTT.

This clonotype was detected many times. The chain has TRBV10-3 and TRBJ1-5; the D is unclear. Trimming stripped 6 bases from V and 0 bases from J, with 9 bases between. The germline V gene has CDR1 ENHRY and CDR2 SYGVKD. The CDR3 contains 14 residues. Here the CDR3 reads CAIRDEGSNQPQHF. The CDR3 DNA follows: TGTGCCATCAGGGATGAGGGTAGCAATCAGCCCCAGCATTTT.

With regard to this clonotype: This may be a read error, as it is one base from a much larger clone. Since no conserved phenylalanine or tryptophan closes the CDR3, a read error is the likely cause. The V and J genes are TRBV27 and TRBJ2-1; tentative D call: TRBD2 (5 bases). This CDR3 has 16 amino acids. Trimming took 6 bases from V and 9 from J, leaving 24 bases between them. CDR1 and CDR2 (germline): MNHEY, SMNVEV (reference sequence). CDR3 in amino acids: CASSLYVSFNGGEQFL. DNA of the CDR3: TGTGCCAGCAGCCTTTACGTGTCTTTCAACGGAGGTGAGCAGTTCCTC.

This clonotype occurred many times. V is TRBV7-8 and J is TRBJ2-2, with D possibly being TRBD1 or TRBD2 (5 bases each). Germline V gene sequence: CDR1 SGHVS, CDR2 FQNEAQ. Trimming cost V 4 bases and J 0 bases, with 9 bases left between them. This CDR3 contains 15 residues. The CDR3 DNA sequence: TGTGCCAGCAGCTCGGGACGGACGAACACCGGGGAGCTGTTTTTT. Translation gives CASSSGRTNTGELFF.

Only a few counts were recorded for this clonotype. The genes are TRBV6-5 and TRBJ2-1, with 8 bases fitting TRBD1. The J segment lost 0 bases and the V segment lost 9 bases, leaving 19 bases of the junction unmatched. Germline V gene sequence: CDR1 MNHEY, CDR2 SVGAGI. The CDR3 is 19 residues long. The CDR3 DNA reads as TGTGCCAGTTCGGACGGACAGGGAGGTTTCTCGAGCTCCTACAATGAGCAGTTCTTC. Encoded protein: CASSDGQGGFSSSYNEQFF.

This clonotype was observed at least ten times. The chain joins TRBV5-4 to TRBJ2-7; 7 bases map to TRBD1. The V segment lost 1 base and the J segment 3 bases; nucleotides outside the gene matches: 7. Germline CDR1 is SGHNT and CDR2 is YYREEE (reference sequence). The CDR3 extends over 15 amino acids. The CDR3 DNA reads TGTGCCAGCAGCTTGTCGGTGACAGGGCTCTACGAGCAGTACTTC. Protein: CASSLSVTGLYEQYF.

This clonotype has a count of ten or more. J is TRBJ1-2 and V is TRBV19; D is ambiguous. Germline V lookup: CDR1 LNHDA, CDR2 SQIVND (reference sequence). CDR3 length: 13 residues. V lost 6 bases and J lost 2, with 10 bases in between. CDR3 in DNA: TGTGCCAGTAGAGACTCGGGGAACTATGGCTACACCTTC. Its protein is CASRDSGNYGYTF. The variable domain in full, completed from reference TRBV19 and TRBJ1-2, reads DGGITQSPKYLFRKEGQNVTLSCEQNLNHDAMYWYRQDPGQGLRLIYYSQIVNDFQKGDIAEGYSVSREKKESFPLTVTSAQKNPTAFYLCASRDSGNYGYTFGSGTRLTVV.

Turning to this clonotype: A much larger clone is a single base away; this may be a read error. V gene TRBV7-2 combines with J gene TRBJ2-2; D tentatively reads TRBD1 or TRBD2 (5 bases each). This CDR3 has 19 amino acids. Germline values: CDR1 SGHTA, CDR2 FQGNSA. V gave up 6 bases and J gave up 6 bases, with 29 bases separating them. The CDR3 loop is CASRAPSGTANLNPGELFF. CDR3 bases: TGTGCCAGCAGAGCACCGTCCGGGACGGCCAACCTCAACCCCGGGGAGCTGTTTTTT.

Note on this clonotype: One end of the junction is discordant with germline, which a read error may explain. This rearrangement joins TRBV2 to TRBJ2-2, with 15 bases lining up with TRBD2. Germline V lookup: CDR1 SNHLY, CDR2 FYNNEI. CDR3 length: 18 amino acids. The CDR3 coding sequence is TGTGCCAGCGGTGTGGGGACTAGCGGGGGGCGAAACACCGGGGAGCTCTTTTTT. It encodes CASGVGTSGGRNTGELFF.